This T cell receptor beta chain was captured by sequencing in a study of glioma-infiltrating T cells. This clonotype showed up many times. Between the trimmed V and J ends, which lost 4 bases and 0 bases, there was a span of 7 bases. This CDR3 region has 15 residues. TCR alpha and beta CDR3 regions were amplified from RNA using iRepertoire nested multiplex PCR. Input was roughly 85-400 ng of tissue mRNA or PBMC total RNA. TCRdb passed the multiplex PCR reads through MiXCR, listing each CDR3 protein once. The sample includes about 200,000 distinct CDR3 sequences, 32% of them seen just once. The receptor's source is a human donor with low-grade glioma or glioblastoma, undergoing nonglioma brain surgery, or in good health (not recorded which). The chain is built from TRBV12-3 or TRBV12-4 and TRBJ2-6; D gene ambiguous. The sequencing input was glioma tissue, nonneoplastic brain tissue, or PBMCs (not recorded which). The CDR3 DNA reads TGTGCCAGCAGTTACCGCCGCTCTGGGGCCAACGTCCTGACTTTC. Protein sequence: CASSYRRSGANVLTF.